Detailed here is one T cell receptor beta chain. Its antigen specificity is not known. Within one base of it there is no much larger clone, and no base qualities were kept. Via the germline V gene (reference sequence), CDR1 is SGHKS and CDR2 YYEKEE. Taken from cysteine to phenylalanine, the CDR3 has 14 residues. The retained sequence is limited to the CDR3, 42 bases, with the frame set at the first base. V is cut by 0 bases and J by 1 base, and the space between the germline ends is 6 bases. This entry belongs to a study of blood T cell repertoires in COVID-19 (dated by TCRdb to 2020 to 2021). A note on the overall study: Samples from collaborators originated in the United States, Italy and Spain and spanned both the acute and convalescent phases of COVID-19. The prospective study material was composed of cDNA or gDNA derived from T cells, B-cell-depleted T cells, or PBMCs. Where HLA class I and class II types were available, the types were taken from metadata supplied by the sample provider, not from assay-based typing. The dataset comprised deeply sampled blood TCRbeta repertoires from subjects exposed to, actively infected with, or recovered from COVID-19. Sample metadata almost always included a de-identified subject ID, COVID-19 status, age in years and sex. The repertoires were released in a freely available public database meant as a resource for research on the immune response to SARS-CoV-2. Samples were obtained from the ongoing ImmuneRACE study (first 160 participants) and from over a thousand subjects provided by 6 global collaborators. The investigation overall reported the following: Clinical and demographic metadata were provided uncurated, with the amount varying by source and participant.

Each collaborating institution followed its own protocols to collect whole blood in K2EDTA tubes. Collaborator samples were shipped for TCRbeta analysis as frozen whole blood, isolated PBMCs, or DNA extracted from either sample type. The immunoSEQ Assay, a bias-controlled multiplex PCR, was used to amplify TCRbeta CDR3 regions from genomic DNA. As for how the authors treated the data: The number of nucleated cells in each sample was estimated from the amplification of reference gene primers within the assay. To quantify the absolute abundance of each unique TCRbeta CDR3 rearrangement, sequence reads were collapsed and filtered. For each sample, productive Simpson clonality was calculated as the square root of Simpson's diversity index across productive rearrangements. Not all clones reach the TCRdb copy of this immuneACCESS table, which keeps in-frame sequences only. Checked studies attribute under half of the gap to unresolved V genes and leave the rest unexplained. That table furnishes V, J and clone size, whereas the DNA furnished D and trimming. The sample profile shows about 130,000 clones; about 87% of them were found once. The ten largest clones capture roughly 45% of the sample.

The sequence derives from a human donor in a cohort sampled during active COVID-19. Specimen: peripheral blood. The V gene is TRBV5-5 and the J gene is TRBJ2-3; the D gene identity is not certain. The DNA sequence is TGTGCCAGCAGCTTGGGGGCAGGCACAGATACGCAGTATTTT. It specifies CASSLGAGTDTQYF.